This T cell receptor beta chain was identified in a study of T-cell memory formation after mild COVID-19. With 5 bases removed from V and 0 bases from J, the gap between germline ends came to 8 bases. In germline, CDR1 is MNHNY, CDR2 SVGAGI (reference sequence). The CDR3 is 14 amino acids. This clonotype came up a few times. A single record per CDR3 protein comes from TCRdb applying MiXCR to the 5' RACE reads. The table records fewer than 140,000 distinct CDR3 sequences, around 11% of them present only once. The origin of this receptor is an adult woman who had mild COVID-19 (a few samples of this study predate the infection). Cell type and time point are not known. The material sequenced was PBMCs or a T cell subset sorted from them (not recorded which). The chain combines TRBV6-6 with TRBJ2-1; D is unclear. CDR3 nucleotide sequence: TGTGCCAGCAGTCCAGTGAGCTCCTACAATGAGCAGTTCTTC. This codes for CASSPVSSYNEQFF.